This entry is about one T cell receptor (beta chain). Residents of about two dozen US areas, aged about 18 to 95 years, made up the participants. Donors in Cohort 3 counted as recovered after two negative PCRs, clearance, or symptom resolution. As handled by the study authors: Reference gene primers were amplified, and this amplification served to estimate nucleated cell counts. Using immunoSEQ multiplex PCR, the repertoire was profiled, and TCRdb retains in-frame clones only, with some absent. The V and J calls and the clone size are those of that table, but D and trimming were determined from the DNA. The top ten clones hold 1.9% of a sample with a few hundred thousand clones, roughly nine tenths of them seen once. This sample stems from a study of blood T cell repertoires in COVID-19. As for the study in general: Donors in the United States, Italy and Spain gave samples during acute or convalescent COVID-19.

The CDR3 length is 14 residues. Trimming took off 4 bases at V and 5 bases at J, with 15 bases between the two ends. Germline CDR1 SGHRS, CDR2 YFSETQ. The origin of this receptor is a woman aged 60-70 years who had recovered from COVID-19. Sample: PBMCs or T cells enriched from blood (not recorded which). This chain joins TRBV5-1 and TRBJ1-2, with D unclear. The CDR3 sequence is CASSSAPGGYGYTF. The DNA for the CDR3 is TGCGCCAGCAGCAGCGCACCGGGTGGGTATGGCTACACCTTC.